This T cell receptor beta chain was captured in a study of cytomegalovirus exposure and HLA in healthy donors. Whole-study results and caveats: V segments that were indistinguishable, TRBV6-2 and TRBV6-3 among them, were omitted from analysis. Immune exposure was documented only through CMV serostatus.

Primers included in the PCR were 60 Vbeta and 13 Jbeta primers. The data were produced by immunoSEQ multiplex PCR, yet TCRdb's version contains in-frame clones alone and is incomplete. The profile shows 75,000 to 100,000 clones, roughly four fifths of them singletons. This CDR3 is built from 15 residues. The V gene's germline CDR1 is SGHTA and CDR2 FQGNSA. Unmatched junction bases numbered 7, after V lost 5 bases and J lost 5 bases. Healthy donors of bone marrow made up the group. This clone was seen more than once but under ten times. What it binds is unknown. Specimen: PBMCs. This TCR derives from a young man in good health and CMV-seronegative. The chain couples TRBV7-2 to TRBJ2-1; 9 nucleotides align to TRBD1. CDR3 loop: CASSRRTGDNNEQFF. The CDR3 bases are TGTGCCAGCAGCCGGCGGACAGGGGACAACAATGAGCAGTTCTTC.